This T cell receptor (beta chain) was found in a study of cytotoxic CD8 clonotypes in ibrutinib-treated CLL. Cryopreserved PBMCs supplied about 2 micrograms of genomic DNA for TCR beta libraries. The CDR3 runs 11 residues. V was pared by 9 bases and J by 8 bases, with 6 bases of the junction left unmatched. Germline V gives CDR1 SEHNR, CDR2 FQNEAQ (reference sequence). The protocol was immunoSEQ multiplex PCR, while the TCRdb copy is restricted to in-frame clones and leaves out a portion. Of around 140,000 clones listed, 65% to 85% were seen once; the top ten hold 6% to 9.5%. Here the sequenced sample was PBMCs, taken after 36 months of ibrutinib treatment. The sequence came from a human donor with chronic lymphocytic leukemia. This chain links TRBV7-9 with TRBJ1-1; TRBD1 agrees at 7 bases. CDR3 region: CASKGAREAFF. The CDR3 DNA reads TGTGCCAGTAAGGGGGCCCGAGAAGCTTTCTTT. The full variable domain, with the rest looked up from reference TRBV7-9 and TRBJ1-1, is DTGVSQNPRHKITKRGQNVTFRCDPISEHNRLYWYRQTLGQGPEFLTYFQNEAQLEKSRLLSDRFSAERPKGSFSTLEIQRTEQGDSAMYLCASKGAREAFFGQGTRLTVV.